These T cell receptor beta chains were read from a single sample in a study of blood T cell repertoires in COVID-19. The repertoire was sequenced with immunoSEQ multiplex PCR; TCRdb's copy has only in-frame clones and lacks some. The sample yields about 220,000 clones, 82% seen once. Input material: PBMCs or T cells enriched from blood (not recorded which). Receptors originate from a woman in her sixties or seventies who had recovered from COVID-19. CDR3s include the opening cysteine and the closing phenylalanine or tryptophan. D genes are given only for firm matches. Part of the rows lack a size; the others show once, few, many or a class for expanded clones.

v_gene	abundance	d_gene	j_gene	CDR3nt	CDR3aa
TRBV19	-	-	TRBJ1-5	TGTGCCAGTAGTAGGGGGCAAGGAGGCATACAGAATCAGCCCCAGCATTTT	CASSRGQGGIQNQPQHF
TRBV5-6	-	TRBD1	TRBJ1-6	TGTGCCAGCAGCACCCGACAGGGATTGGGTTCCTATAATTCACCCCTCCACTTT	CASSTRQGLGSYNSPLHF
TRBV6-5	-	TRBD1	TRBJ1-2	TGTGCCAGCAGTACGGGACAGCCCTATGGCTACACCTTC	CASSTGQPYGYTF
TRBV18	-	-	TRBJ1-2	TGTGCCAGCTCACCGAAACGCCCAAACTTCTATGGCTACACCTTC	CASSPKRPNFYGYTF
TRBV14	few	-	TRBJ2-7	TGTGCCAGCAACTTAGGACAGGGACTACCCTACGAGCAGTACTTC	CASNLGQGLPYEQYF
TRBV25-1	-	-	TRBJ1-5	TGTGCCAGCCGCCTTGAGAATCAGCCCCAGCATTTT	CASRLENQPQHF
TRBV11-2	-	TRBD1	TRBJ2-7	TGTGCCAGCAGCTTCGTATTTCAGGGGGCCCACGAGCAGTACTTC	CASSFVFQGAHEQYF
TRBV7-9	-	-	TRBJ2-1	TGTGCCAGCAGATCACTAACAGGCAGCTCCTACAATGAGCAGTTCTTC	CASRSLTGSSYNEQFF
TRBV6-5	-	TRBD1	TRBJ2-7	TGTGCCAGCAGCCAAGGGACAGGCGGCGAGCAGTACTTC	CASSQGTGGEQYF
TRBV4-3	-	-	TRBJ1-2	TGCGCCAGCAGCCAAGATTCCCCGGGAGCTGCTAACTATGGCTACACCTTC	CASSQDSPGAANYGYTF
TRBV4-2	-	-	TRBJ2-3	TGTGCCAGCAGCCAAGTGCGGGCAGGGGCTTATATAGATACGCAGTATTTT	CASSQVRAGAYIDTQYF
TRBV19	-	-	TRBJ1-2	TGTGCCAGTAGTATAGATCCCGAGGCAGTCGCTGATGGCTACACCTTC	CASSIDPEAVADGYTF
TRBV11-2	-	TRBD1	TRBJ2-3	TGTGCCAGCAGCCGCGACAGGGCGACAGATACGCAGTATTTT	CASSRDRATDTQYF
TRBV5-1	-	-	TRBJ1-2	TGCGCCAGCAGCCCATGGACAGATCCCTATGGCTACACCTTC	CASSPWTDPYGYTF
TRBV24-1	-	TRBD1	TRBJ2-5	TGTGCCACCAGTGATTCGGCCGGGACAGGGCGAGAGACCCAGTACTTC	CATSDSAGTGRETQYF
TRBV7-6	-	-	TRBJ1-2	TGTGCCAGCAGCTTATTACAGCCGCCGAACTATGGCTACACCTTC	CASSLLQPPNYGYTF
TRBV9	-	-	TRBJ2-2	TGTGCCAGCAGCCCCCACAGGCAAAACACCGGGGAGCTGTTTTTT	CASSPHRQNTGELFF
TRBV27	-	TRBD1	TRBJ2-7	TGTGCCAGCAGGAGTCCAGGACAGGGGGCTTCCTACGAGCAGTACTTC	CASRSPGQGASYEQYF
TRBV4-2	-	TRBD2	TRBJ2-3	TGTGCCAGCAGCAACCCCTCAACTAGCGACGATACGCAGTATTTT	CASSNPSTSDDTQYF
TRBV19	-	TRBD1	TRBJ2-5	TGTGCCAGTAGCCTCCGGACAGGGGGTCAGACCCAGTACTTC	CASSLRTGGQTQYF
TRBV5-1	-	-	TRBJ1-3	TGCGCCAGCAGCCTCCCTGGAGTCTCTGGAAACACCATATATTTT	CASSLPGVSGNTIYF
TRBV4-1	-	TRBD1	TRBJ1-1	TGCGCCAGCGGGGACAGGGGTACGCTTCCCACTGAAGCTTTCTTT	CASGDRGTLPTEAFF
TRBV19	-	-	TRBJ2-2	TGTGCCAGCACTATCACTCAGGGGAACACCGGGGAGCTGTTTTTT	CASTITQGNTGELFF
TRBV30	few	TRBD2	TRBJ2-3	TGTGCCTGGAGTGGGGGGACTAACACAGATACGCAGTATTTT	CAWSGGTNTDTQYF
TRBV19	-	-	TRBJ1-2	TGTGCCAGTAGAGGTGGGGCGATGACGCATGGCTACACCTTC	CASRGGAMTHGYTF
TRBV2	few	TRBD2	TRBJ2-2	TGTGCCAGCGGCCGACTAGCGGTTAACACCGGGGAGCTGTTTTTT	CASGRLAVNTGELFF
TRBV19	once	-	TRBJ2-2	TGTGCCAGTAGTATTCAAATTGGAGCGAGGGAGCTGTTTTTT	CASSIQIGARELFF
TRBV19	-	-	TRBJ1-2	TGTGCCAGTAGTATAGGAGGTGGCTACACCTTC	CASSIGGGYTF
TRBV25-1	-	-	TRBJ1-2	TGTGCCAGCAGTGCGGCAGGGCAGCGTGGCTACACCTTC	CASSAAGQRGYTF
TRBV4-3	-	-	TRBJ1-5	TGCGCCAGCAGCCTCCCCGGGGAGGGGAGCAATCAGCCCCAGCATTTT	CASSLPGEGSNQPQHF
TRBV3-1/TRBV3-2	few	TRBD1	TRBJ1-5	TGTGCCAGCAGCCAAGGGACAGGGTCCAATCAGCCCCAGCATTTT	CASSQGTGSNQPQHF
TRBV11-1	-	TRBD2	TRBJ2-5	TGTGCCAGCAGCTTACTAGGTAGCGGGGGCCAAGAGACCCAGTACTTC	CASSLLGSGGQETQYF
TRBV3-1/TRBV3-2	-	-	TRBJ2-4	TGTGCCAGCAGCCAAGGTCGCCAGGCAAACATTCAGTACTTC	CASSQGRQANIQYF
TRBV12-3/TRBV12-4	once	-	TRBJ2-3	TGTGCCAGCAGTTTTTACACAGATACGCAGTATTTT	CASSFYTDTQYF
TRBV29-1	-	-	TRBJ2-3	TGCAGCGTTGGGCAGGGGGGATCTGGCACAGATACGCAGTATTTT	CSVGQGGSGTDTQYF
TRBV29-1	-	TRBD1	TRBJ1-1	TGCAGCGTTGGGAGACTCGGACAGGGGGCATTGGGTACTGAAGCTTTCTTT	CSVGRLGQGALGTEAFF
TRBV3-1/TRBV3-2	-	-	TRBJ1-2	TGTGCCAGCAGCTCCGGAGTTTATGGCTACACCTTC	CASSSGVYGYTF
TRBV7-2	-	-	TRBJ2-5	TGTGCCAGCAGCACTTACAGGGAGCGGCGAGAGACCCAGTACTTC	CASSTYRERRETQYF
TRBV7-2	once	-	TRBJ2-3	TGTGCCAGCAGCTTGGACTCCCGCACAGATACGCAGTATTTT	CASSLDSRTDTQYF
TRBV6-2/TRBV6-3	once	-	TRBJ2-7	TGTGCCAGCAGTCTAGCTGTCTACGAGCAGTACTTC	CASSLAVYEQYF
TRBV4-1	-	TRBD1	TRBJ1-2	TGCGCCAGCAGCCAAGAGGGACAGGGGTATGGCTACACCTTC	CASSQEGQGYGYTF
TRBV5-1	-	TRBD2	TRBJ2-1	TGCGCCAGCAGCGAAGAGCGGGGGGGGAGGAATGAGCAGTTCTTC	CASSEERGGRNEQFF
TRBV4-1	-	TRBD2	TRBJ2-1	TGCGCCAGCAGCCAAGAAAAAGGGGCGGGGGGTTACAATGAGCAGTTCTTC	CASSQEKGAGGYNEQFF
TRBV5-5	once	TRBD2	TRBJ2-7	TGTGCCAGCAGCCTCGCCGGGGGGGAGCAGTACTTC	CASSLAGGEQYF
TRBV7-2	-	-	TRBJ2-7	TGTGCCAGCAGCTCAAGCCTTACCATCTCCTACGAGCAGTACTTC	CASSSSLTISYEQYF